This T cell receptor beta chain is from a study of lymphopenia after photon versus proton radiotherapy. Study-level findings and limits: After lymphocyte nadir, photon-treated repertoires showed oligoclonal expansion, especially CD8+ Temra. Only patients who died were analyzed for survival; proton advantage is unproven.

Per the germline V gene, CDR1 is MNHNY and CDR2 is SVGAGI (reference sequence). V was trimmed by 2 bases and J by 8 bases, leaving 12 bases between them. The CDR3 covers 13 residues. With regard to this clone: The antigen remains unidentified.

The method was immunoSEQ multiplex PCR; TCRdb's version includes in-frame clones alone and lacks a portion of them. The table records about 65,000 clones, 75% to 90% of them present only once. The sequenced sample was peripheral blood, obtained from a patient treated with proton-based radiotherapy. The rearrangement uses TRBV6-6 and TRBJ1-1; D may be TRBD1 (5 bases). The clonotype originates from a man of 80 years or more with esophageal cancer. Written as DNA, the CDR3 is TGTGCCAGCAGTTACCCGGGACTACGGGAAGCTTTCTTT. Encoded protein: CASSYPGLREAFF.